This TCR beta chain was retrieved from a study of blood T cell repertoires in COVID-19. For the study at large: The United States, Italy and Spain supplied acute and convalescent COVID-19 samples. T cells, B-cell-depleted T cells, or PBMCs supplied cDNA or gDNA.

Per the authors' pipeline: Cell counts per sample came from amplifying reference gene primers. Method: immunoSEQ multiplex PCR; TCRdb's copy keeps in-frame clones and lacks some. V and J calls plus clone size are reproduced from that table; the DNA served to infer D and trimming. The sample consists of fewer than 200,000 clones, about 85% of them appearing once. Sequencing was done on a sample of peripheral blood. The clonotype was recovered from a human donor with acute or convalescent COVID-19. The donor label of this sample is uncertain.

As DNA, the CDR3 is TGTGCCAGCAGTTACCCTGGACGGGACAGGGCTGAAGCTTTCTTT. This encodes CASSYPGRDRAEAFF. V and J are TRBV6-2 or TRBV6-3 and TRBJ1-1; 9 positions match TRBD1. The CDR3 is 15 residues long. CDR1 is MNHEY and CDR2 is SVGEGT in the germline V gene. The junction had 7 bases not matched to a gene; V was cut back by 2 bases and J by 6 bases.